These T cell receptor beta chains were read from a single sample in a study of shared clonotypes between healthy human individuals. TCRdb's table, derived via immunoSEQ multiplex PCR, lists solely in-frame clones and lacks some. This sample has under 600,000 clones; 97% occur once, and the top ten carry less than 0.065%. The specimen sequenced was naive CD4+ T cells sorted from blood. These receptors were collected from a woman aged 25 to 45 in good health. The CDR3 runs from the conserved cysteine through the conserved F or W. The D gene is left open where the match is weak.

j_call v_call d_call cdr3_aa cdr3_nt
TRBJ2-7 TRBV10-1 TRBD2 CASSESPSGPYEQYF TGCGCCAGCAGTGAGTCGCCTAGCGGCCCCTACGAGCAGTACTTC
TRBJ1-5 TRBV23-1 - CASSQSMSGLSNQPQHF TGCGCCAGCAGTCAATCGATGTCAGGCCTTAGCAATCAGCCCCAGCATTTT
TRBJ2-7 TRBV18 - CASSPPSVRYEQYF TGTGCCAGCTCACCACCTAGCGTAAGATACGAGCAGTACTTC
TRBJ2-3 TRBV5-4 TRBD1 CASSLGQGGTDTQYF TGTGCCAGCAGCTTGGGACAGGGTGGTACAGATACGCAGTATTTT
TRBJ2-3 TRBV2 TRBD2 CASSGPQAGPDTQYF TGTGCCAGCAGTGGACCCCAAGCGGGGCCAGATACGCAGTATTTT
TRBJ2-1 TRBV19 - CASSPKVASSSSYNEQFF TGTGCCAGTAGCCCAAAAGTGGCTAGCTCTAGCTCCTACAATGAGCAGTTCTTC
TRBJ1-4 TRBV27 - CASSNTGQANEKLFF TGTGCCAGCAGTAACACAGGGCAAGCTAATGAAAAACTGTTTTTT
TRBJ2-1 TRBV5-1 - CASSSDRSSYNEQFF TGCGCCAGCAGCTCAGACAGGAGCTCCTACAATGAGCAGTTCTTC
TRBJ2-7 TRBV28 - CATRDPREQYF TGTGCCACCCGCGACCCTCGGGAGCAGTACTTC
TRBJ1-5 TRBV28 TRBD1 CASTPGGATPAQPQHF TGTGCCAGCACCCCAGGGGGGGCTACCCCGGCGCAGCCCCAGCATTTT
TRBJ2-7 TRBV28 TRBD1 CASTSGQGYSYEQYF TGTGCCAGCACTTCCGGACAGGGGTATTCCTACGAGCAGTACTTC
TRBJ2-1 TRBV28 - CASSYNNEQFF TGTGCCAGCAGTTATAATAATGAGCAGTTCTTC
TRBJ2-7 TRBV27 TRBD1 CASSFPGQGSEQYF TGTGCCAGCAGTTTCCCGGGACAGGGTTCCGAGCAGTACTTC
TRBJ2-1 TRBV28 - CASSRGRVNEQFF TGTGCCAGCAGCCGGGGAAGGGTCAATGAGCAGTTCTTC
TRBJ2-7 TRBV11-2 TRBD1 CASSLGQGRSYEQYF TGTGCCAGCAGCTTAGGACAGGGGCGATCCTACGAGCAGTACTTC
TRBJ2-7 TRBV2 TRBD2 CASSEWGTQAGVAHEQYF TGTGCCAGCAGTGAATGGGGCACCCAAGCGGGAGTCGCTCACGAGCAGTACTTC
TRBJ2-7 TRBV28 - CASSFTGRREQYF TGTGCCAGCAGTTTTACAGGGAGGAGGGAGCAGTACTTC
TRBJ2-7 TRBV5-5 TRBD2 CASSFSGRESYEQYF TGTGCCAGCAGCTTTAGCGGGAGGGAGTCCTACGAGCAGTACTTC
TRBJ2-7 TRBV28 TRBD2 CASSLAGTSGIYEQYF TGTGCCAGCAGTTTAGCCGGGACTAGCGGGATCTACGAGCAGTACTTC
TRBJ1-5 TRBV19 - CASSIDGLSNQPQHF TGTGCCAGTAGTATTGACGGTCTAAGCAATCAGCCCCAGCATTTT
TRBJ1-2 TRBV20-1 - CSARNGYTF TGCAGTGCTAGGAATGGCTACACCTTC
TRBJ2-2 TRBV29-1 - CSAGQGGSGELFF TGCAGCGCCGGACAGGGAGGGTCCGGGGAGCTGTTTTTT
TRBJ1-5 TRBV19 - CASSILGTVGNQPQHF TGTGCCAGTAGTATATTGGGAACCGTCGGCAATCAGCCCCAGCATTTT
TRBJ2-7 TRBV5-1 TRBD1 CASSLGGTGGSEQYF TGCGCCAGCAGCTTGGGTGGGACAGGGGGCTCCGAGCAGTACTTC
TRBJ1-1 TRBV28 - CASSLRVNTEAFF TGTGCCAGCAGTTTAAGGGTAAACACTGAAGCTTTCTTT
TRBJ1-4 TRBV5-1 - CASSSGTVHEKLFF TGCGCCAGCAGCTCCGGGACGGTGCATGAAAAACTGTTTTTT
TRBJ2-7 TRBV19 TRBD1 CATKTTGQHYEQYF TGTGCCACTAAAACCACGGGACAGCACTACGAGCAGTACTTC